Included here is one T cell receptor (beta chain) sequence, with context. Per the original data handling: The assay estimated nucleated cells by amplifying reference gene primers. The data were produced by immunoSEQ multiplex PCR, yet TCRdb's version contains in-frame clones alone and is incomplete. The V and J calls and clone size are taken from that table; D and trimming were inferred from the DNA. The sample holds some 230,000 clones, roughly four fifths seen once. These data originate in a study of blood T cell repertoires in COVID-19. The germline CDR1 and CDR2 sequences are SGHTA and FQGTGA. CDR3 length: 17 residues. Trimming took 5 bases from V and 1 from J, leaving 18 bases between them.

The origin of this receptor is an elderly woman with COVID-19, enrolled during active disease. The chain combines TRBV7-3 with TRBJ1-5; D unclear. The specimen was peripheral blood. CDR3 amino acids: CASSPPSYEGSNQPQHF. CDR3 DNA: TGTGCCAGCAGCCCACCCTCCTACGAGGGAAGCAATCAGCCCCAGCATTTT.